This T cell receptor (beta chain) was captured by sequencing in a study of T cells in Graves' hyperthyroidism and ophthalmopathy. Study-wide results and caveats: Ophthalmopathy was model-predicted a median roughly 6.5 months pre-onset. Stable hyperthyroidism and ophthalmopathy were separated using 13 V-J signatures.

There are many counts of this clonotype. No antigen is known for it. Hyperthyroidism patients were newly diagnosed, had disease duration under 2 months, and were aged 18 to 65 years. Diagnoses rested on clinical symptoms, serum thyroxine and TRAb, thyroid ultrasound and orbital computed tomography. The germline V gene has CDR1 SNHLY and CDR2 FYNNEI. CDR3 length: 15 amino acids. With 2 bases removed from V and 0 bases from J, the gap between germline ends came to 8 bases. TCR beta CDR3 regions were amplified from RNA transcripts. Carried out on the TCR CDR3, a first-round RT-PCR used the HTBI primer set. TCRdb used MiXCR to reprocess the multiplex PCR reads, holding one entry per CDR3 protein. This table has 350,000 or so distinct CDR3 sequences, roughly 18% appearing once.

This TCR came from a woman in her forties or fifties with Graves' hyperthyroidism. Sequencing was done on a sample of blood. The V and J genes are TRBV2 and TRBJ2-1; D may be TRBD1 (5 bases). The CDR3 nucleotides read TGTGCCAGCAGTGAACAGGGTAGCTCCTACAATGAGCAGTTCTTC. It is translated as CASSEQGSSYNEQFF.